These 21 T cell receptor beta chains originate from one sample sequenced in a study of Ad26.COV2.S vaccination and SARS-CoV-2 variants. Data came from immunoSEQ multiplex PCR; TCRdb stores just in-frame clones and leaves some out. This sample has around 380,000 clones, with around nine tenths found just once. Treatment indicated: some 20 received Ad26.COV2.S at low or high dose, single or two shots; 5 received placebo; per-sample allocation not given. Samples were taken on day 63 after the first vaccine or placebo injection. The starting material was peripheral blood, obtained in a trial of Ad26.COV2.S vaccine versus placebo. Receptor source: a person aged 18-65 years who received the Ad26.COV2.S COVID-19 vaccine or a placebo.

The chain recombines TRBV6-5 with TRBJ1-2; a possible D gene is TRBD1 (6 bases). V was shortened by 6 bases and J by 1 base, with 9 bases between the two germline ends. This CDR3 contains 13 residues. In germline, CDR1 is MNHEY, CDR2 SVGAGI. Written as DNA, the CDR3 is TGTGCCAGCAGACAGGGACTTAACTATGGCTACACCTTC. Amino acids: CASRQGLNYGYTF.

V is TRBV4-3 and J is TRBJ1-1; D is unresolved. The CDR3 length is 15 residues. Trimming removed 6 bases at V and 3 bases at J, with 17 bases between. The germline V gene has CDR1 LGHNA and CDR2 YSLEER. CDR3 sequence reads: CASSPLGSGDTEAFF. CDR3 coding DNA: TGCGCCAGCAGTCCCCTTGGCTCAGGCGACACTGAAGCTTTCTTT.

The rearrangement joins TRBV27 to TRBJ1-2, with 8 bases matching TRBD1. CDR3 length: 16 residues. The V gene's germline CDR1 is MNHEY and CDR2 SMNVEV (reference sequence). The junction had 15 bases not matched to a gene; V was cut back by 5 bases and J by 7 bases. For the CDR3, the DNA is TGTGCCAGCAGTCAAACCCCCGCCCAGGGGGCTGTTGGCTACACCTTC. It is translated as CASSQTPAQGAVGYTF.

V usage is TRBV9 and J usage is TRBJ2-7, with D perhaps being TRBD1 or TRBD2 (6 bases each). CDR3 length: 16 residues. V lost 2 bases and J 2 bases, leaving 17 bases between the germline ends. Germline assignment: CDR1 SGDLS and CDR2 YYNGEE. The CDR3 region is CASSVLPQGGPYEQYF. The CDR3 bases are TGTGCCAGCAGCGTTTTACCCCAAGGGGGGCCCTACGAGCAGTACTTC.

The rearrangement links TRBV7-8 to TRBJ2-2, with 8 bases identical to TRBD2. The junction had 4 bases not matched to a gene; V was cut back by 3 bases and J by 4 bases. The germline gives CDR1 SGHVS, CDR2 FQNEAQ. The length of the CDR3 is 15 residues. The CDR3 DNA is TGTGCCAGCAGCTTTCGGGGGGGCTTCACCGGGGAGCTGTTTTTT. Encoded protein: CASSFRGGFTGELFF.

V gene TRBV7-2 combines with J gene TRBJ2-7; 7 bases align to TRBD1. V shed 7 bases and J 4 bases; nucleotides not matched to a gene: 4. CDR3 length: 12 residues. The germline V gene has CDR1 SGHTA and CDR2 FQGNSA. The CDR3 nucleotides read TGTGCCAGCACCCCGACAGGGTACGAGCAGTACTTC. This codes for CASTPTGYEQYF.

The chain carries TRBV5-6 and TRBJ1-1, with D uncertain. The CDR3 contains 15 residues. The V and J ends lost 1 base and 1 base respectively, with 11 bases between them. The V gene's germline CDR1 is SGHDT and CDR2 YYEEEE. In DNA, the CDR3 is TGTGCCAGCAGCTTGACGTTGGCCTGGAACACTGAAGCTTTCTTT. Encoded protein: CASSLTLAWNTEAFF.

J is TRBJ1-2 and V is TRBV11-2; D is ambiguous. V lost 5 bases, J lost 0 bases, and 13 bases lay in between. The CDR3 runs to 15 residues. Germline values: CDR1 SGHAT, CDR2 FQNNGV. This chain's CDR3 is CASSPGQTANYGYTF. CDR3 DNA sequence: TGTGCCAGCAGCCCCGGCCAAACGGCTAACTATGGCTACACCTTC.

V is TRBV3-1 (or the pseudogene TRBV3-2) and J is TRBJ2-7, with 9 bases matching TRBD1. Per the germline V gene, CDR1 is LGHDT and CDR2 is YNNKEL (reference sequence). This CDR3 region has 15 residues. The trim removed 1 base at V and 4 bases at J, leaving 5 bases unmatched. CDR3 DNA: TGTGCCAGCAGCCAAGGGGGGACAGGGCAATACGAGCAGTACTTC. Translation: CASSQGGTGQYEQYF.

The V and J genes are TRBV5-6 and TRBJ1-3; D call uncertain. Trimming left V 2 bases short and J 4 bases short, with 16 bases between. Germline V gene data show CDR1 as SGHDT and CDR2 as YYEEEE. This CDR3 has 16 amino acids. The CDR3 DNA is TGTGCCAGCAGCTTCACGGCCCCTTTGGGGGGAAACACCATATATTTT. Translating gives CASSFTAPLGGNTIYF.

This chain uses TRBV9 with TRBJ2-3; no firm D call. This CDR3 has 16 residues. V lost 1 base and J lost 3, with 15 bases in between. CDR1 is SGDLS and CDR2 is YYNGEE in the germline V gene. CDR3 DNA: TGTGCCAGCAGCGTAACCCCCCCGGCGGCTACAGATACGCAGTATTTT. As protein: CASSVTPPAATDTQYF.

V and J are TRBV7-9 and TRBJ1-3, with 7 bases fitting TRBD1. The CDR3 consists of 15 residues. J was trimmed by 0 bases and V by 5 bases; bases with no gene match: 4. Germline V lookup: CDR1 SEHNR, CDR2 FQNEAQ (reference sequence). DNA of the CDR3: TGTGCCAGCAGCACAGGGGCCTTCTCTGGAAACACCATATATTTT. It is translated as CASSTGAFSGNTIYF.

The chain carries TRBV7-2 and TRBJ2-1; TRBD2 matches at 12 bases. CDR1 and CDR2 (germline): SGHTA, FQGNSA. Unmatched junction bases numbered 2, after V lost 3 bases and J lost 5 bases. The CDR3 spans 15 residues. CDR3 nucleotides: TGTGCCAGCAGCTTGACTAGCGGGGGACACAATGAGCAGTTCTTC. It is translated as CASSLTSGGHNEQFF.

This clone appeared a single time. The J gene is TRBJ2-7, the V gene TRBV2; a weak D match, TRBD2 (5 bases). CDR3 size: 13 residues. Germline CDR1 SNHLY, CDR2 FYNNEI. V shed 4 bases and J shed 8 bases, with 15 bases lying between them. The CDR3 loop reads CASSGTVGSKQYF. The CDR3 DNA reads TGTGCCAGCAGTGGAACCGTTGGGAGCAAGCAGTACTTC.

Concerning this clone itself: The sample holds other DNA sequences that translate to the same CDR3. The chain combines TRBV12-3 or TRBV12-4 with TRBJ1-2; tentative D call: TRBD1 (6 bases). V was pared by 5 bases and J by 2 bases, with 9 bases between. The CDR3 has 13 residues. The CDR3 spells CASSLRGNYGYTF. The CDR3 coding sequence is TGTGCCAGCAGTCTAAGGGGGAACTATGGCTACACCTTC.

This clone was seen just once. The V gene is TRBV9, the J gene TRBJ2-3; 7 bases are shared with TRBD1. J lost 6 bases, V lost 0 bases, and 7 bases had no gene match. This CDR3 comprises 15 residues. Germline V gives CDR1 SGDLS, CDR2 YYNGEE. In DNA, the CDR3 is TGTGCCAGCAGCGTAGGGCAGGGGGTAGGTGATACGCAGTATTTT. The encoded protein is CASSVGQGVGDTQYF. Complete variable domain (other parts from reference TRBV9 and TRBJ2-3): DSGVTQTPKHLITATGQRVTLRCSPRSGDLSVYWYQQSLDQGLQFLIQYYNGEERAKGNILERFSAQQFPDLHSELNLSSLELGDSALYFCASSVGQGVGDTQYFGPGTRLTVL.

This clone has only one observation. CDR3 DNA: TGTGCCAGCGGGGACTCTAACTACAATGAGCAGTTCTTC. It specifies CASGDSNYNEQFF. This rearrangement joins TRBV5-4 to TRBJ2-1, with D perhaps TRBD2 (6 bases). The CDR3 has 13 amino acids. Germline V lookup: CDR1 SGHNT, CDR2 YYREEE (reference sequence). V was trimmed by 7 bases and J by 3 bases, leaving 11 bases between them.

This chain connects TRBV5-1 to TRBJ2-3; 12 bases map to TRBD1. With 4 bases clipped from V and 2 bases from J, the junction kept 2 bases outside the gene matches. CDR3 length: 15 amino acids. In germline, CDR1 is SGHRS, CDR2 YFSETQ. CDR3 protein: CASSTGQGATDTQYF. The CDR3 bases are TGCGCCAGCAGCACGGGACAGGGGGCCACAGATACGCAGTATTTT.

The rearrangement joins TRBV6-2 or TRBV6-3 to TRBJ1-2; 8 bases fit TRBD1. The CDR3 loop spans 15 amino acids. Per germline, CDR1 MNHEY and CDR2 SVGEGT. V was pared by 4 bases and J by 6 bases, with 10 bases of the junction left unmatched. The CDR3 nucleotides read TGTGCCAGCAGTTCGGACAGGGTGATTACTCATGGCTACACCTTC. It codes for CASSSDRVITHGYTF.

The CDR3 nucleotides read TGTGCCAGCAGTTTTACAGGGAGCAATAGCAATCAGCCCCAGCATTTT. Residues: CASSFTGSNSNQPQHF. The chain links TRBV27 to TRBJ1-5; TRBD1 is a possible D gene (6 bases). Germline V lookup: CDR1 MNHEY, CDR2 SMNVEV (reference sequence). Trimming removed 3 bases at V and 0 bases at J, with 12 bases between. This CDR3 contains 16 residues.

The J gene is TRBJ2-7, the V gene TRBV5-1; D uncertain. This CDR3 spans 14 amino acids. Germline lookup yields CDR1 SGHRS and CDR2 YFSETQ. V was clipped by 0 bases and J by 4 bases, with 11 bases between them. CDR3 in DNA: TGCGCCAGCAGCTTGGGAGAAGAAAGGTACGAGCAGTACTTC. Translation gives CASSLGEERYEQYF.